This T cell receptor beta chain was sequenced in a study of identical twins. TCRdb reprocessed the 5' RACE reads with MiXCR, giving one entry per CDR3 protein. The sample has around 670,000 distinct CDR3 sequences; 5.5% to 6.5% are singletons. The sequence was obtained from a man aged 18 to 29 in good health. Material: naive T cells sorted from blood.

This chain's CDR3 is CAWNRGITYNEQFF. The CDR3 bases are TGTGCCTGGAATCGCGGGATAACCTACAATGAGCAGTTCTTC. The chain recombines TRBV30 with TRBJ2-1, with a possible D match to TRBD2 (6 bases). Germline CDR1 reads GTSNPN; CDR2 reads SVGIG (reference sequence). The CDR3 is made up of 14 amino acids. V gave up 4 bases and J gave up 2 bases, with 12 bases separating them.